One sample yielded the 7 T cell receptor beta chains listed below, sequenced in a study of T cells in Graves' hyperthyroidism and ophthalmopathy. What was amplified from RNA transcripts were TCR beta CDR3 regions. In the first-round RT-PCR of the TCR CDR3, the HTBI primer set was used. In TCRdb, the multiplex PCR reads were re-called with MiXCR into one record per CDR3 protein. The data show hundreds of thousands of distinct CDR3 sequences, with 15% to 18% seen just once and roughly 7.7% held by the top ten. The sequencing sample was made of blood. The receptors were sampled from a woman younger than 35 with Graves' hyperthyroidism.

At least ten counts were recorded for this clonotype. This chain joins TRBV11-3 and TRBJ2-1; D is possibly TRBD1 or TRBD2 (5 bases each). The CDR3 totals 16 residues. The V gene's germline CDR1 is SGHNT and CDR2 YENEEA. V lost 10 bases, J lost 5 bases, and 24 bases lay in between. CDR3 region: CATSVGSWDPDNEQFF. CDR3 DNA: TGTGCCACCAGTGTGGGAAGCTGGGACCCCGACAATGAGCAGTTCTTC.

The chain couples TRBV6-5 to TRBJ1-1, with D possibly being TRBD1 (5 bases). Deletions cut 3 bases from V and 5 bases from J, with 13 bases between. Germline values: CDR1 MNHEY, CDR2 SVGAGI. The CDR3 contains 14 residues. CDR3 DNA sequence: TGTGCCAGCAGTTATGGGACGGAGGGGACTGAAGCTTTCTTT. It encodes CASSYGTEGTEAFF.

This clonotype was seen more than once but under ten times. CDR3 loop: CASSGGKTGLDPRDIQYF. The CDR3 coding sequence is TGTGCCAGCAGCGGGGGAAAGACAGGGTTGGACCCCCGGGATATTCAGTACTTC. The chain joins TRBV5-8 to TRBJ2-4, with 7 bases that match TRBD1. V lost 4 bases and J lost 10; bases outside the gene matches: 23. The CDR3 extends over 18 amino acids. Per germline, CDR1 SGHTS and CDR2 YDEGEE.

This clonotype has at least ten counts. The chain carries TRBV7-8 and TRBJ1-1, with 10 bases fitting TRBD1. The CDR3 has 14 residues. J was trimmed by 7 bases and V by 5 bases; bases with no gene match: 7. Per the germline V gene, CDR1 is SGHVS and CDR2 is FQNEAQ. CDR3 in DNA: TGTGCCAGCAGCCCGGACAGGGGGATAATTGAAGCTTTCTTT. Its translation: CASSPDRGIIEAFF.

This clonotype was found many times. Here the CDR3 DNA reads TGTGCCTGGAGCGCGGGGGTCTATGGCTACACCTTC. The encoded protein is CAWSAGVYGYTF. This chain connects TRBV30 to TRBJ1-2, with a possible D match to TRBD1 (5 bases). The CDR3 runs 12 residues. Trimming removed 3 bases at V and 4 bases at J, with 9 bases between. CDR1 and CDR2 from the germline V gene are GTSNPN and SVGIG (reference sequence). The full variable domain, rest sourced from reference TRBV30 and TRBJ1-2, is SQTIHQWPATLVQPVGSPLSLECTVEGTSNPNLYWYRQAAGRGLQLLFYSVGIGQISSEVPQNLSASRPQDRQFILSSKKLLLSDSGFYLCAWSAGVYGYTFGSGTRLTVV.

This clonotype came up many times. Its ends do not fully match the called genes, so a read error is possible. This sequence joins TRBV5-1 and TRBJ1-2; 11 nucleotides agree with TRBD1. Germline V gene data show CDR1 as SGHRS and CDR2 as YFSETQ. The CDR3 extends over 14 amino acids. The CDR3 DNA reads as TGTGCCAGCAGCTTAGGACAGGGGGCATATGGCTACACCTTC. As protein: CASSLGQGAYGYTF.

The V call is TRBV19, the J call TRBJ2-1, with 8 bases that match TRBD1. The germline CDR1 and CDR2 sequences are LNHDA and SQIVND (reference sequence). The CDR3 contains 16 residues. V was pared by 4 bases and J by 0 bases, with 5 bases of the junction left unmatched. DNA for the CDR3: TGTGCCAGTAGTAGCCGACAGGGGAGCTCCTACAATGAGCAGTTCTTC. It specifies CASSSRQGSSYNEQFF.